Listed below are T cell receptor beta chains from one sample, sequenced in a study of T cell responses to AZD1222 COVID-19 vaccine. The table came from immunoSEQ multiplex PCR; TCRdb's copy has only in-frame clones and leaves some out. The table records roughly 120,000 clones, approximately 83% of them present only once. The sequencing here drew on peripheral blood, taken on day 0 of AZD1222 vaccination. These receptors were collected from an adult in good health. Both conserved end residues are part of each CDR3. D genes are given only for firm matches. Not all rows give a size; the values are once, few, many and, for expanded clones, a class.

v_call,d_call,j_call,clone_size,cdr3_aa,cdr3_nt
TRBV3-1/TRBV3-2,.,TRBJ1-2,.,CASSQGSVYGYTF,TGTGCCAGCAGCCAGGGATCGGTCTATGGCTACACCTTC
TRBV11-3,.,TRBJ2-5,.,CASSFGGPLGETQYF,TGTGCCAGCAGCTTCGGGGGGCCGCTTGGGGAGACCCAGTACTTC
TRBV19,TRBD1,TRBJ2-1,.,CASSIWGTGGTNEQFF,TGTGCCAGTAGTATATGGGGGACAGGGGGCACGAATGAGCAGTTCTTC
TRBV5-4,.,TRBJ1-1,.,CASSAGGPGLGEAFF,TGTGCCAGCAGCGCCGGAGGACCAGGGTTAGGTGAAGCTTTCTTT
TRBV27,TRBD2,TRBJ2-1,.,CASSLISGRVDEQFF,TGTGCCAGCAGTTTAATTAGCGGGAGGGTTGATGAGCAGTTCTTC
TRBV6-5,.,TRBJ2-3,.,CASSYSPGADTQYF,TGTGCCAGCAGTTACTCGCCGGGCGCAGATACGCAGTATTTT
TRBV5-5,TRBD1,TRBJ1-5,.,CASSTRQGASQPQHF,TGTGCCAGCAGTACTCGACAGGGGGCAAGTCAGCCCCAGCATTTT
TRBV9,.,TRBJ1-2,.,CASSVEEGLGGYTF,TGTGCCAGCAGCGTAGAGGAGGGGTTGGGTGGCTACACCTTC
TRBV7-3,TRBD2,TRBJ2-5,.,CASSLSTAGGQETQYF,TGTGCCAGCAGCTTAAGTACAGCGGGAGGGCAAGAGACCCAGTACTTC
TRBV7-2,.,TRBJ1-2,.,CASSLTTHYGYTF,TGTGCCAGCAGCTTGACAACCCACTATGGCTACACCTTC
TRBV16,.,TRBJ2-7,.,CASSQSLVTYEQYF,TGTGCCAGCAGCCAATCATTAGTTACCTACGAGCAGTACTTC
TRBV6-1,.,TRBJ2-3,.,CASSELGDTQYF,TGTGCCAGCAGTGAACTCGGAGATACGCAGTATTTT
TRBV13,TRBD2,TRBJ2-2,few,CASSNGLAADTGELFF,TGTGCCAGCAGCAACGGACTAGCGGCCGACACCGGGGAGCTGTTTTTT
TRBV5-4,TRBD2,TRBJ2-3,.,CASSLGSSGPRDTQYF,TGTGCCAGCAGCTTGGGCTCTAGCGGTCCCCGAGATACGCAGTATTTT
TRBV7-3,.,TRBJ1-1,.,CASSLNGVSGNTEAFF,TGTGCCAGCAGCTTAAATGGGGTGAGCGGGAACACTGAAGCTTTCTTT
TRBV18,.,TRBJ1-4,.,CASSLGRNEKLFF,TGTGCCAGCTCACTCGGCAGGAATGAAAAACTGTTTTTT
TRBV3-1/TRBV3-2,.,TRBJ1-2,.,CASSQVNKLIYGYTF,TGTGCCAGCAGCCAAGTAAATAAATTAATCTATGGCTACACCTTC
TRBV9,.,TRBJ1-2,few,CASSVESRARFNGYTF,TGTGCCAGCAGCGTAGAGAGCAGGGCGAGGTTCAACGGCTACACCTTC
TRBV6-6,.,TRBJ2-7,.,CASSYSGAGTEQYF,TGTGCCAGCAGTTACTCCGGGGCGGGGACCGAGCAGTACTTC
TRBV11-3,.,TRBJ1-3,.,CASSSTVGNTIYF,TGTGCCAGCAGCTCCACCGTCGGAAACACCATATATTTT
TRBV3-1/TRBV3-2,.,TRBJ2-5,few,CASSILRETQYF,TGTGCCAGCAGCATCTTGAGGGAGACCCAGTACTTC
TRBV18,.,TRBJ1-2,.,CASSQQGTIKDYGYTF,TGTGCCAGCTCACAGCAGGGGACAATTAAGGACTATGGCTACACCTTC
TRBV29-1,.,TRBJ1-2,.,CSVEGGGLNRDYGYTF,TGCAGCGTTGAGGGGGGGGGTTTAAACCGTGACTATGGCTACACCTTC
TRBV2,.,TRBJ1-6,.,CARGGGTSGSPLHF,TGTGCCAGAGGTGGGGGGACTTCGGGTTCACCCCTCCACTTT
TRBV5-4,.,TRBJ1-5,.,CASSLDGVQPQHF,TGTGCCAGCAGCCTGGACGGGGTTCAGCCCCAGCATTTT
TRBV3-1/TRBV3-2,.,TRBJ1-5,once,CASSQELDQPQHF,TGTGCCAGCAGCCAAGAGCTGGATCAGCCCCAGCATTTT
TRBV27,.,TRBJ1-5,.,CASSLRESNQPQHF,TGTGCCAGCAGTTTAAGGGAGAGCAATCAGCCCCAGCATTTT
TRBV7-2,TRBD1,TRBJ1-5,.,CASSLDRGGQPQHF,TGTGCCAGCAGCCTCGACAGGGGAGGGCAGCCCCAGCATTTT
TRBV5-8,TRBD2,TRBJ2-1,few,CASSLGLAGRNEQFF,TGTGCCAGCAGCTTGGGACTAGCGGGGAGAAATGAGCAGTTCTTC
TRBV7-8,TRBD1,TRBJ1-4,few,CASRDRGPTNEKLFF,TGTGCCAGCAGGGACAGGGGGCCAACTAATGAAAAACTGTTTTTT
TRBV7-9,TRBD1,TRBJ2-1,.,CASSSLGQLYNEQFF,TGTGCCAGCAGCTCCCTGGGACAGCTATACAATGAGCAGTTCTTC
TRBV30,TRBD1,TRBJ1-2,.,CAWSNSGGGYTF,TGTGCCTGGAGTAATTCAGGGGGTGGCTACACCTTC
TRBV18,TRBD2,TRBJ2-2,.,CASSQLAGSGAGELFF,TGTGCCAGCTCACAACTAGCGGGATCGGGGGCCGGGGAGCTGTTTTTT
TRBV5-1,TRBD1,TRBJ1-6,.,CASSAGDRGNSPLHF,TGCGCCAGCAGCGCGGGGGACAGGGGGAATTCACCCCTCCACTTT
TRBV15,.,TRBJ1-5,once,CATSRVREHLNQPQHF,TGTGCCACCAGCAGAGTAAGGGAACACCTCAATCAGCCCCAGCATTTT
TRBV18,.,TRBJ2-2,.,CASSRDTGELFF,TGTGCCAGCTCTCGGGACACCGGGGAGCTGTTTTTT
TRBV7-3,.,TRBJ1-1,.,CASSRGGVSEAFF,TGTGCCAGCAGCAGAGGCGGGGTTTCTGAAGCTTTCTTT
TRBV30,TRBD1,TRBJ2-7,.,CACKQGAGEQYF,TGTGCTTGTAAACAGGGGGCAGGGGAGCAGTACTTC
TRBV7-6,.,TRBJ2-1,.,CASSPPAGYPNNEQFF,TGTGCCAGCAGCCCCCCCGCGGGATACCCTAACAATGAGCAGTTCTTC
TRBV19,TRBD1,TRBJ2-5,.,CASRNRGQETQYF,TGTGCCAGCAGGAACAGGGGTCAAGAGACCCAGTACTTC